This T cell receptor beta chain appears in the sequencing data of a study of CD8+ T cells in alopecia areata. Study-wide background: Those treated were given oral tofacitinib at 5 to 10 mg twice daily.

RNA, once extracted, was reverse transcribed into cDNA for use as the sequencing template. Using immunoSEQ multiplex PCR, the repertoire was profiled, and TCRdb retains in-frame clones only, with some absent. The sample consists of 140,000 or so clones, 51% of them appearing once. The V gene end was trimmed by 0 bases and the J gene end by 6 bases; junction bases not matched to a gene: 6. Germline V gives CDR1 SGHRS, CDR2 YFSETQ. The CDR3 extends over 17 amino acids. The clonotype comes from a human donor with alopecia areata. The chain recombines TRBV5-1 with TRBJ2-2, with 12 nucleotides matching TRBD2. Sequenced material: CD4+ T cells sorted from blood, taken at week 0. For the CDR3, the DNA is TGCGCCAGCAGCTTGGAGACTAGCGGGAGTTTCCCCGGGGAGCTGTTTTTT. This encodes CASSLETSGSFPGELFF.